This T cell receptor (beta chain) was found in a study of lymphopenia after photon versus proton radiotherapy. Study-level points and caveats: In patients who died, overall survival fell as post-nadir TCR diversity dropped more. Oligoclonal CD8+ Temra expansion after nadir drove photon patients' diversity drop. Relative stability marked proton patients; photon patients lost diversity and naive cells.

For this clone: Its antigen is currently unknown.

TCRdb's copy holds only in-frame clones and misses some; the assay was immunoSEQ multiplex PCR. The table records 37,000 or so clones, more than 75% of them present only once. Germline assignment: CDR1 SGHRS and CDR2 YFSETQ. The CDR3 consists of 14 residues. Trimming cost V 2 bases and J 4 bases, with 10 bases left between them. The chain uses TRBV5-1 and TRBJ2-4; unclear D gene. The clonotype was recovered from a man in his fifties or sixties with gastric cancer. Specimen: peripheral blood, collected from a patient treated with photon-based radiotherapy. The CDR3 is CASSLVGKKNIQYF. Written as DNA, the CDR3 is TGCGCCAGCAGCTTAGTGGGCAAAAAAAACATTCAGTACTTC. The full variable domain, its missing parts supplied by reference TRBV5-1 and TRBJ2-4, is KAGVTQTPRYLIKTRGQQVTLSCSPISGHRSVSWYQQTPGQGLQFLFEYFSETQRNKGNFPGRFSGRQFSNSRSEMNVSTLELGDSALYLCASSLVGKKNIQYFGAGTRLSVL.